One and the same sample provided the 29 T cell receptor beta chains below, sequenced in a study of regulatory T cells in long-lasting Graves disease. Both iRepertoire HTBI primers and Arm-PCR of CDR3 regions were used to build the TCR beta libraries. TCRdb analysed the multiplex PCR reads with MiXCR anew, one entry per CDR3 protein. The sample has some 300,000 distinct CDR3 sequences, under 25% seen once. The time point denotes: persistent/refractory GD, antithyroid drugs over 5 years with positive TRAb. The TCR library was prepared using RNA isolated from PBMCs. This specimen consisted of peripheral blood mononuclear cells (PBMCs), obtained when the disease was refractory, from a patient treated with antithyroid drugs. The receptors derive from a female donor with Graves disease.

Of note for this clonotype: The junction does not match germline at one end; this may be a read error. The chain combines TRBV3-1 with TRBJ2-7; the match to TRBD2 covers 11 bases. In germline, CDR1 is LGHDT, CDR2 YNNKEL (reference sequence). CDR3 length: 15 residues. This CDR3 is CTSSQPTSGMYEQYF. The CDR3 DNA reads TGTACCAGCAGCCAGCCGACTAGCGGGATGTACGAGCAGTACTTC.

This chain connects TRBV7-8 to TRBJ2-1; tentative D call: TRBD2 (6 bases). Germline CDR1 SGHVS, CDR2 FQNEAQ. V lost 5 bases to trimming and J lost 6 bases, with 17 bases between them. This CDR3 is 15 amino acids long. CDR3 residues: CASSTLAGRLNEQFF. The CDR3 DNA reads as TGTGCCAGCAGCACACTAGCCGGAAGACTCAATGAGCAGTTCTTC.

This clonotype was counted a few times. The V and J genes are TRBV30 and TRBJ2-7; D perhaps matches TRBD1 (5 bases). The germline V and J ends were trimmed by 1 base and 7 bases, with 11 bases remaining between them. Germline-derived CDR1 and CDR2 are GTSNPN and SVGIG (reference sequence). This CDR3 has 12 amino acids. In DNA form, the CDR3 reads TGTGCCTGGAGTGCCGACAGTCGGGAGCAGTACTTC. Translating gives CAWSADSREQYF.

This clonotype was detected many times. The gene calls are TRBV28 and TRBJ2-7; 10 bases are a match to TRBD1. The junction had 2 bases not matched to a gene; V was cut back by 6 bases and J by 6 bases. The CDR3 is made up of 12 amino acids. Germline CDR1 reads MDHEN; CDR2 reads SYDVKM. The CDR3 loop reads CASRTGGVEQYF. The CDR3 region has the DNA TGTGCCAGCAGGACAGGGGGCGTCGAGCAGTACTTC.

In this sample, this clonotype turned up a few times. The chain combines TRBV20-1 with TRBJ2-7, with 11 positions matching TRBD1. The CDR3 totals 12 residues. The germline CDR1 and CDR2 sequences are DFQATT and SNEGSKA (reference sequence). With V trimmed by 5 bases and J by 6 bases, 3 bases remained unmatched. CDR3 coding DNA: TGCAGTGCTTGGACAGGGGGCGCCGAGCAGTACTTC. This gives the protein CSAWTGGAEQYF.

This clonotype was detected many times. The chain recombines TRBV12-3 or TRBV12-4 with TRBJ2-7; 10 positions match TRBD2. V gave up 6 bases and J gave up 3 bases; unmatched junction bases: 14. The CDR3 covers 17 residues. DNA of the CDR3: TGTGCCAGCAGCTTGGACCGCCTAGCGGGAGTATACTACGAGCAGTACTTC. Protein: CASSLDRLAGVYYEQYF.

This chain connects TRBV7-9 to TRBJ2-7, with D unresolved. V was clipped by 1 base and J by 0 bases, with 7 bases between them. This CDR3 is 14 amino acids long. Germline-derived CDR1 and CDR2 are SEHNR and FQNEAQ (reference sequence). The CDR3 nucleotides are TGTGCCAGCAGCTTAGAGTACGGCTCCTACGAGCAGTACTTC. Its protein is CASSLEYGSYEQYF.

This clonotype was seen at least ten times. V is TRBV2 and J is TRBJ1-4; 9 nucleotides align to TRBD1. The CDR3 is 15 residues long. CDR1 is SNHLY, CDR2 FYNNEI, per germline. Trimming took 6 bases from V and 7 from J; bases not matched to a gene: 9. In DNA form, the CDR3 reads TGTGCCAGCAGCTCAACAGGGGGCGGTCGTGAAAAACTGTTTTTT. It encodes CASSSTGGGREKLFF.

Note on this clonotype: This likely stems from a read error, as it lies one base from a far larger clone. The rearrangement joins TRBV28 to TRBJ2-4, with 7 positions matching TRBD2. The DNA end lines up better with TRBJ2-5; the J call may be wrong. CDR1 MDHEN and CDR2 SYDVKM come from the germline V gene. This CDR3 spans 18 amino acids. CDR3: CASSGMGQTNGRKETQYF. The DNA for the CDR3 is TGTGCCAGCAGTGGGATGGGGCAGACTAACGGGAGGAAGGAGACCCAGTACTTC.

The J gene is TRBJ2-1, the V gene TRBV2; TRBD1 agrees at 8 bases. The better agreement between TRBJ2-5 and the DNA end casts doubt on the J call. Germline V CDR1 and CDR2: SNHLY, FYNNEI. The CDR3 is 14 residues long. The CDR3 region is CASSRGQVKETQYF. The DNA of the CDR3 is TGTGCCAGCAGCAGGGGACAGGTGAAAGAGACCCAGTACTTC.

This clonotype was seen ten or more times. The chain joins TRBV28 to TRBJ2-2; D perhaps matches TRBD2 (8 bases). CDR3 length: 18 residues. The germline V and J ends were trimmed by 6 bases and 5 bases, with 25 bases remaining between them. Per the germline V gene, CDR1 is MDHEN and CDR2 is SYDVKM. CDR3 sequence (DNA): TGTGCCAGCAGCCCCGGGACAGCGGGAGTTTTTGAGACCGGGGAGCTGTTTTTT. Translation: CASSPGTAGVFETGELFF.

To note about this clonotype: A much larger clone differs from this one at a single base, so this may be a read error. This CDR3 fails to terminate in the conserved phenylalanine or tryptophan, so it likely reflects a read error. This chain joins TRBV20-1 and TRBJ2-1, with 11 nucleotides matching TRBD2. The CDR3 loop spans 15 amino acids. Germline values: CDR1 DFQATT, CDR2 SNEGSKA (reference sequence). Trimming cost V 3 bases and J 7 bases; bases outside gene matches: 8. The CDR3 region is CSASSSGRAGNEQFS. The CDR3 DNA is TGCAGTGCTAGTAGTAGCGGGAGGGCGGGGAATGAGCAGTTCTCC.

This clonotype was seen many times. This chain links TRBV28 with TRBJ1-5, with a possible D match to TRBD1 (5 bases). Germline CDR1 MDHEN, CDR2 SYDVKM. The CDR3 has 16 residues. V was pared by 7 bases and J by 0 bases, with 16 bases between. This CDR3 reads CASMTEGPISNQPQHF. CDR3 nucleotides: TGTGCCAGCATGACCGAGGGGCCCATTAGCAATCAGCCCCAGCATTTT.

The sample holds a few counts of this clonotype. This CDR3 reads CAYTRGGYYEQYF. DNA for the CDR3: TGTGCCTACACTCGGGGGGGTTACTACGAGCAGTACTTC. This sequence joins TRBV30 and TRBJ2-7, with 8 bases fitting TRBD2. Germline CDR1 GTSNPN, CDR2 SVGIG (reference sequence). V lost 7 bases and J lost 3; bases outside the gene matches: 8. The CDR3 is 13 residues long.

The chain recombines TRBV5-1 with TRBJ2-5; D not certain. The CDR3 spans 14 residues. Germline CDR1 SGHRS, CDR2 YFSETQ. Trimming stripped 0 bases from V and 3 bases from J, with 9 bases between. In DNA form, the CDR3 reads TGCGCCAGCAGCTTGGGGCAGGTTAAAGAGACCCAGTACTTC. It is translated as CASSLGQVKETQYF.

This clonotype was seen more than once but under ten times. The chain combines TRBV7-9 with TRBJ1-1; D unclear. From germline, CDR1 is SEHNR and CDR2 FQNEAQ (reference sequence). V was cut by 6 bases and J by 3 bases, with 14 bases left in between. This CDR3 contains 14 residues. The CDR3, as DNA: TGTGCCAGCAGAGTAACAATGGGTGACACTGAAGCTTTCTTT. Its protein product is CASRVTMGDTEAFF.

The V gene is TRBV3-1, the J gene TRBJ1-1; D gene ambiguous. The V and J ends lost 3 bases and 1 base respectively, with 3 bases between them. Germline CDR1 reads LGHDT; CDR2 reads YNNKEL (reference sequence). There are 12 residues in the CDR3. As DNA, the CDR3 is TGTGCCAGCAGCCACGGGAACACTGAAGCTTTCTTT. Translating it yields CASSHGNTEAFF.

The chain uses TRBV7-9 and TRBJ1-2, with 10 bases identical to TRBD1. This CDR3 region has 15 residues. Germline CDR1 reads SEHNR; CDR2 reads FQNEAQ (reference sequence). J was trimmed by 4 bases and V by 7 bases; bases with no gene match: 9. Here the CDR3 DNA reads TGTGCCAGCACTGACAGGGGGCAGATTGGCTATGGCTACACCTTC. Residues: CASTDRGQIGYGYTF.

CDR3 DNA: TGTGCCACCAGTGATTCTAGCGGGTACGCCTACAATGAGCAGTTCTTC. Its protein product is CATSDSSGYAYNEQFF. This chain connects TRBV24-1 to TRBJ2-1, with 8 bases fitting TRBD2. Germline V gene lookup returns CDR1 KGHDR and CDR2 SFDVKD. V lost 2 bases to trimming and J lost 2 bases; unmatched junction nucleotides: 4. CDR3 length equals 16 residues.

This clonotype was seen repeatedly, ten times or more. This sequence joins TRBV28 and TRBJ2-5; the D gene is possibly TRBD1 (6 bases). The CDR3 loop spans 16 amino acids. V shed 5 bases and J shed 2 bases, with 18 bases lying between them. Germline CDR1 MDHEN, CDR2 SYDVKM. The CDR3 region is CASSPEGHSLQETQYF. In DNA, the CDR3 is TGTGCCAGCAGTCCCGAGGGACACTCACTTCAAGAGACCCAGTACTTC.

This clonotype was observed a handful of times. The CDR3 loop is CASSPRIDYNSPLHF. The CDR3 bases are TGTGCCAGCAGTCCCCGGATCGACTATAATTCACCCCTCCACTTT. The gene calls are TRBV12-3 or TRBV12-4 and TRBJ1-6; D is unclear. The CDR3 totals 15 residues. V was clipped by 5 bases and J by 3 bases, with 11 bases between them.

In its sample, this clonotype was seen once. CDR3 loop: CASSLAGTESYEQYF. The CDR3 nucleotides are TGCGCCAGCAGCTTGGCCGGGACGGAGTCCTACGAGCAGTACTTC. The J gene is TRBJ2-7, the V gene TRBV5-1, with D perhaps given as TRBD1 or TRBD2 (5 bases each). This CDR3 region has 15 residues. Germline V lookup: CDR1 SGHRS, CDR2 YFSETQ. Trimming shortened V by 0 bases and J by 1 base, and 11 bases separated the two germline ends. Full variable domain (outside the CDR3, taken from reference TRBV5-1 and TRBJ2-7): KAGVTQTPRYLIKTRGQQVTLSCSPISGHRSVSWYQQTPGQGLQFLFEYFSETQRNKGNFPGRFSGRQFSNSRSEMNVSTLELGDSALYLCASSLAGTESYEQYFGPGTRLTVT.

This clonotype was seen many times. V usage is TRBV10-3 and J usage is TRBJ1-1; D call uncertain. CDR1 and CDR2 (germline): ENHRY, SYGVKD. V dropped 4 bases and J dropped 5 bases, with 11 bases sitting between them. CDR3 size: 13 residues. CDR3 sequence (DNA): TGTGCCATCAGTGTTGCGGCCGGGACTGAAGCTTTCTTT. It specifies CAISVAAGTEAFF.

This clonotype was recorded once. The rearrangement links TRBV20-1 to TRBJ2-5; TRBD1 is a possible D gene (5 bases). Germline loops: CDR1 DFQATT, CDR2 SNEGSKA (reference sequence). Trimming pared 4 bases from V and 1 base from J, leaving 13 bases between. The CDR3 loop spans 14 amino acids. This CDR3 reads CSAIAHRRQETQYF. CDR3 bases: TGCAGTGCTATAGCTCACAGGCGCCAAGAGACCCAGTACTTC.

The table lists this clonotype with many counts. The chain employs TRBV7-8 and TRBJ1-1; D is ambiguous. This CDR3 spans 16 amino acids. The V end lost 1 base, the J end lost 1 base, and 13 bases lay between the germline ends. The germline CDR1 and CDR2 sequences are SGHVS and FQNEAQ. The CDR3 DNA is TGTGCCAGCAGCTTAGGTAGAGCACTAGCGAACACTGAAGCTTTCTTT. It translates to CASSLGRALANTEAFF.

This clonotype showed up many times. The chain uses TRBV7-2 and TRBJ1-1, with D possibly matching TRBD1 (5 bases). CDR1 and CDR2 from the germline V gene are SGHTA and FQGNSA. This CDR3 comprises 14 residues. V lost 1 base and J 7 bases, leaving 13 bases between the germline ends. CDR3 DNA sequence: TGTGCCAGCAGCTTAGGAGAGAGGGGACTTGAAGCTTTCTTT. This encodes CASSLGERGLEAFF. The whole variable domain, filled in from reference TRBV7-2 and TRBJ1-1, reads GAGVSQSPSNKVTEKGKDVELRCDPISGHTALYWYRQSLGQGLEFLIYFQGNSAPDKSGLPSDRFSAERTGGSVSTLTIQRTQQEDSAVYLCASSLGERGLEAFFGQGTRLTVV.

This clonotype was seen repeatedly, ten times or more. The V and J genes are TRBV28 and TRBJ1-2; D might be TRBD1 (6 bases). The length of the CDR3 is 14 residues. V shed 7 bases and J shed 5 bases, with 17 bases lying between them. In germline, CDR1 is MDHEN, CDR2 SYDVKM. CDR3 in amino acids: CASTPTGLGYGYTF. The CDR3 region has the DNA TGTGCCAGCACCCCTACAGGGCTCGGTTATGGCTACACCTTC.

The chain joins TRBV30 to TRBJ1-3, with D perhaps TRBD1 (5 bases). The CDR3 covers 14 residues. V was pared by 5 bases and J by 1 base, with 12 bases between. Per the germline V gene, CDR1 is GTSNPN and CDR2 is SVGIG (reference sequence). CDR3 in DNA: TGTGCCTGGTTCGGGGCGCCGTCTGGAAACACCATATATTTT. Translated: CAWFGAPSGNTIYF.

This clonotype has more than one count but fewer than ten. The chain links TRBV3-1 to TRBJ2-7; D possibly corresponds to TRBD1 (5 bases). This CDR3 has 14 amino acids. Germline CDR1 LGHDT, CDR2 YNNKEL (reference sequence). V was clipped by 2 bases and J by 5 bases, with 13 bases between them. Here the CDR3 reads CASSQLGRAHEQYF. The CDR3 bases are TGTGCCAGCAGCCAATTGGGCAGGGCCCACGAGCAGTACTTC.